What follows are 15 T cell receptor beta chains derived from one specimen sequenced in a study of cytomegalovirus exposure and HLA in healthy donors. Vbeta (60) and Jbeta (13) primers were used in the PCR. Measured with immunoSEQ multiplex PCR; TCRdb has only the in-frame clones, and not every one. The repertoire holds 95,000 to 100,000 clones, around 77% seen once, with around 3.6% in the top ten. Sequences were obtained from PBMCs. These TCRs come from a man in his forties in good health and CMV-seronegative.

V is TRBV27 and J is TRBJ1-3; 8 bases agree with TRBD1. The CDR3 extends over 14 amino acids. Germline values: CDR1 MNHEY, CDR2 SMNVEV (reference sequence). V shed 4 bases, J shed 3 bases, and the junction held 2 bases outside the gene matches. As DNA, the CDR3 is TGTGCCAGCAGTTCACAGGGGGGTGGAAACACCATATATTTT. Translated, it gives CASSSQGGGNTIYF.

The genes are TRBV12-5 and TRBJ2-1, with D possibly matching TRBD2 (5 bases). CDR3 length: 16 amino acids. Germline-derived CDR1 and CDR2 are LGHNT and FRNRAP. V lost 3 bases and J lost 0, with 12 bases in between. CDR3 amino acids: CASGFSEGNSYNEQFF. In DNA form, the CDR3 reads TGTGCTAGTGGTTTTTCCGAGGGTAACTCCTACAATGAGCAGTTCTTC. The full variable domain, its missing parts supplied by reference TRBV12-5 and TRBJ2-1, is DARVTQTPRHKVTEMGQEVTMRCQPILGHNTVFWYRQTMMQGLELLAYFRNRAPLDDSGMPKDRFSAEMPDATLATLKIQPSEPRDSAVYFCASGFSEGNSYNEQFFGPGTRLTVL.

J is TRBJ2-7 and V is TRBV2; D is possibly TRBD1 (5 bases). Looked up from germline, CDR1 is SNHLY and CDR2 is FYNNEI. The ends were cut back, 8 bases at V and 3 bases at J, with 11 bases in the middle. This CDR3 comprises 12 residues. This CDR3 reads CASCGHGYEQYF. In DNA form, the CDR3 reads TGTGCCAGCTGTGGACACGGCTACGAGCAGTACTTC.

V gene TRBV6-1 combines with J gene TRBJ2-7; 7 bases map to TRBD1. The CDR3 contains 14 residues. Trimming at V came to 5 bases and at J to 2 bases, leaving 6 bases not matched to a gene. CDR1 is MNHNS, CDR2 SASEGT, per germline. This CDR3 is CASSNRDRTYEQYF. The CDR3 DNA reads as TGTGCCAGCAGTAACCGGGACAGAACCTACGAGCAGTACTTC.

V gene TRBV25-1 combines with J gene TRBJ2-3, with D unresolved. The CDR3 is 14 amino acids. V lost 3 bases and J 6 bases, leaving 13 bases between the germline ends. Germline values: CDR1 MGHDK, CDR2 SYGVNS. The CDR3 bases are TGTGCCAGCAGTGACAGGTCCGGCAGGGATACGCAGTATTTT. Translation gives CASSDRSGRDTQYF. Together with reference TRBV25-1 and TRBJ2-3, the CDR3 gives the full variable domain: EADIYQTPRYLVIGTGKKITLECSQTMGHDKMYWYQQDPGMELHLIHYSYGVNSTEKGDLSSESTVSRIRTEHFPLTLESARPSHTSQYLCASSDRSGRDTQYFGPGTRLTVL.

The chain combines TRBV7-9 with TRBJ2-5; D possibly corresponds to TRBD2 (5 bases). CDR3 size: 17 residues. V was cut by 5 bases and J by 2 bases, with 21 bases left in between. Per the germline V gene, CDR1 is SEHNR and CDR2 is FQNEAQ (reference sequence). CDR3 in amino acids: CASSNHPVGVLQETQYF. For the CDR3, the DNA is TGTGCCAGCAGCAATCACCCAGTCGGGGTGTTACAAGAGACCCAGTACTTC.

J is TRBJ2-3 and V is TRBV28; TRBD1 matches 11 bases. Germline values: CDR1 MDHEN, CDR2 SYDVKM. Unmatched junction bases numbered 5, after V lost 6 bases and J lost 3 bases. The CDR3 consists of 15 residues. The CDR3 sequence: CASRGQGERTDTQYF. In nucleotides, the CDR3 is TGTGCCAGCAGGGGACAGGGGGAGAGGACAGATACGCAGTATTTT.

V usage is TRBV18 and J usage is TRBJ1-4; D call uncertain. Trimming pared 5 bases from V and 11 bases from J, leaving 15 bases between. Per germline, CDR1 KGHSH and CDR2 LQKENI. The CDR3 is 13 amino acids. The CDR3, as DNA: TGTGCCAGCTCAACAACCCGGGAGAGCAAACTGTTTTTT. It encodes CASSTTRESKLFF.

The chain couples TRBV2 to TRBJ1-2; 9 nucleotides match TRBD1. Germline-derived CDR1 and CDR2 are SNHLY and FYNNEI. With V trimmed by 5 bases and J by 5 bases, 15 bases remained unmatched. This CDR3 comprises 17 residues. CDR3 region: CASSPLNRQGEDYGYTF. The CDR3 DNA reads as TGTGCCAGCAGTCCCTTAAACCGACAGGGGGAAGATTATGGCTACACCTTC.

The chain combines TRBV6-4 with TRBJ2-1, with 9 bases matching TRBD1. The CDR3 covers 18 residues. Unmatched junction bases numbered 14, after V lost 7 bases and J lost 1 base. CDR1 and CDR2 from the germline V gene are MRHNA and SNTAGT. CDR3 DNA sequence: TGTGCCAGCACCGCCAGACAGGGGGTTGCGAAATCCTACAATGAGCAGTTCTTC. This sequence encodes CASTARQGVAKSYNEQFF.

The chain carries TRBV5-1 and TRBJ2-7, with TRBD2 as a possible D gene (6 bases). The CDR3 extends over 15 amino acids. Per the germline V gene, CDR1 is SGHRS and CDR2 is YFSETQ. The V end was cut by 2 bases, the J end by 5 bases, with 17 bases between. CDR3 DNA sequence: TGCGCCAGCAGCTTTGGGGGAGGTGGCAGCGACGAGCAGTACTTC. The encoded protein is CASSFGGGGSDEQYF.

The J gene is TRBJ2-7, the V gene TRBV11-1, with a possible D match to TRBD1 (5 bases). Trimming stripped 4 bases from V and 4 bases from J, with 14 bases between. The CDR3 is made up of 14 amino acids. Germline V gene lookup returns CDR1 SGHAT and CDR2 FQDESV (reference sequence). The CDR3 bases are TGTGCCAGCAGCTACGACAGTACTGGATACGAGCAGTACTTC. This codes for CASSYDSTGYEQYF.

The chain combines TRBV7-9 with TRBJ2-7; D is uncertain. Trimming removed 5 bases at V and 0 bases at J, with 11 bases between. This CDR3 contains 14 residues. Germline CDR1 is SEHNR and CDR2 is FQNEAQ (reference sequence). Here the CDR3 reads CASSLDMSSYEQYF. In nucleotides, the CDR3 is TGTGCCAGCAGCCTTGACATGAGCTCCTACGAGCAGTACTTC.

This clone was seen more than once but under ten times. This chain links TRBV4-1 with TRBJ1-1; D not resolved. The CDR3 runs to 15 residues. Between the trimmed V and J ends, which lost 2 bases and 1 base, there was a span of 11 bases. Per the germline V gene, CDR1 is MGHRA and CDR2 is YSYEKL. The CDR3 nucleotides are TGCGCCAGCAGCCAACCTCCCTCAGGGAACACTGAAGCTTTCTTT. It is translated as CASSQPPSGNTEAFF.

The CDR3 coding sequence is TGTGCCAGCAGTGAGTCTGACAGCCCAAATTCACCCCTCCACTTT. Translation gives CASSESDSPNSPLHF. The chain links TRBV25-1 to TRBJ1-6; a possible D gene is TRBD1 (5 bases). V shed 3 bases and J shed 7 bases, with 13 bases lying between them. The CDR3 has 15 amino acids. Germline V lookup: CDR1 MGHDK, CDR2 SYGVNS.